The next 23 T cell receptor beta chains were all read from a single sample in a study of T cells in Graves' hyperthyroidism and ophthalmopathy. TCR beta CDR3 region amplification was performed from RNA transcripts. During a first-round RT-PCR of the TCR CDR3, the HTBI primer set was used. TCRdb redid the calling of the multiplex PCR reads with MiXCR, one entry per CDR3 protein. This table holds 800,000 or so distinct CDR3 sequences, around 38% found once. The sequencing input was blood. These receptor sequences come from a man between 18 and 29 years old with Graves' hyperthyroidism.

This clonotype came up many times. The chain employs TRBV10-2 and TRBJ1-1; the D gene is possibly TRBD1 (5 bases). Germline V gene sequence: CDR1 WSHSY, CDR2 SAAADI. Trimming stripped 7 bases from V and 3 bases from J, with 12 bases between. CDR3 length: 13 amino acids. CDR3 sequence (DNA): TGCGCCAGCAACCAGGGTGGGGACACTGAAGCTTTCTTT. Residues: CASNQGGDTEAFF.

The DNA of the CDR3 is TGTGCCAGCAGCTTCGAGGGGGTTTCCTACGAGCAGTACTTC. This sequence encodes CASSFEGVSYEQYF. The J gene is TRBJ2-7, the V gene TRBV7-9, with D maybe TRBD1 (6 bases). Trimming took 3 bases from V and 1 from J, leaving 10 bases between them. The V gene's germline CDR1 is SEHNR and CDR2 FQNEAQ (reference sequence). This CDR3 has 14 residues.

This clonotype occurred many times. This rearrangement joins TRBV15 to TRBJ1-5; the match to TRBD1 covers 10 bases. CDR3 size: 17 residues. Germline-derived CDR1 and CDR2 are LNHNV and YYDKDF (reference sequence). V shed 2 bases, J shed 6 bases, and the junction held 10 bases outside the gene matches. In DNA, the CDR3 is TGTGCCACCAGCAGATGGGTTGGGACAGGGGCTGCTCAGCCCCAGCATTTT. Protein product: CATSRWVGTGAAQPQHF.

This clonotype occurred a few times. The V gene is TRBV20-1, the J gene TRBJ2-7; weak D call: TRBD2 (5 bases). The germline V and J ends were trimmed by 5 bases and 5 bases, with 16 bases remaining between them. The CDR3 has 13 residues. The germline gives CDR1 DFQATT, CDR2 SNEGSKA (reference sequence). The CDR3 region is CSAAGERRNEQYF. The CDR3 coding sequence is TGCAGTGCTGCCGGGGAAAGAAGGAACGAGCAGTACTTC.

V gene TRBV25-1 combines with J gene TRBJ2-5; 7 bases are shared with TRBD2. CDR1 is MGHDK and CDR2 is SYGVNS in the germline V gene. The CDR3 is 12 residues long. For the CDR3, the DNA is TGTGCTAGAAGCGGGAATGCAGAGACCCAGTACTTC. This sequence encodes CARSGNAETQYF. The full variable domain, completed using reference TRBV25-1 and TRBJ2-5, is EADIYQTPRYLVIGTGKKITLECSQTMGHDKMYWYQQDPGMELHLIHYSYGVNSTEKGDLSSESTVSRIRTEHFPLTLESARPSHTSQYLCARSGNAETQYFGPGTRLLVL.

This clonotype was seen once. The rearrangement uses TRBV20-1 and TRBJ2-2, with D perhaps being TRBD1 or TRBD2 (5 bases each). The CDR3 sequence is 14 residues long. V gave up 8 bases and J gave up 0 bases, with 13 bases separating them. CDR1 is DFQATT, CDR2 SNEGSKA, per germline (reference sequence). The CDR3 region has the DNA TGCAGTTCCCGGGGCCCTTCGAACACCGGGGAGCTGTTTTTT. Its translation: CSSRGPSNTGELFF.

The chain combines TRBV10-3 with TRBJ2-7; 7 nucleotides line up with TRBD2. The germline V gene has CDR1 ENHRY and CDR2 SYGVKD. The ends lost 3 bases at V and 7 bases at J; junction bases unmatched: 9. The CDR3 has 14 residues. The CDR3: CAISEGLVGGEQYF. CDR3 DNA: TGTGCCATCAGTGAAGGACTAGTAGGAGGGGAGCAGTACTTC.

This clonotype showed up just once. V and J are TRBV11-2 and TRBJ2-5, with 14 bases identical to TRBD2. CDR1 is SGHAT and CDR2 is FQNNGV in the germline V gene. The CDR3 runs 17 residues. Trimming removed 2 bases from V and 4 bases from J; junction bases left unmatched: 6. For the CDR3, the DNA is TGTGCCAGCAGCTTAAGGGGACTAGCGGGAGATGGAGAGACCCAGTACTTC. Translated, it gives CASSLRGLAGDGETQYF.

The rearrangement uses TRBV6-5 and TRBJ2-2; a weak D match, TRBD1 (6 bases). Trimming left V 6 bases short and J 3 bases short, with 17 bases between. CDR3 length: 16 residues. In germline, CDR1 is MNHEY, CDR2 SVGAGI. CDR3 sequence (DNA): TGTGCCAGCAGCACCCGACAGGACCTGGACACCGGGGAGCTGTTTTTT. Protein sequence: CASSTRQDLDTGELFF.

The table lists this clonotype with a few counts. The chain has TRBV5-6 and TRBJ2-7; TRBD1 agrees at 8 bases. CDR1 and CDR2 (germline): SGHDT, YYEEEE. Germline trimming cut 4 bases from V and 2 bases from J; bases unmatched to any gene: 5. The CDR3 totals 14 residues. The chain's CDR3 is CASSPQGATYEQYF. The CDR3 DNA is TGTGCCAGCAGCCCCCAGGGGGCAACCTACGAGCAGTACTTC.

Only a few counts were recorded for this clonotype. This chain links TRBV12-3 or TRBV12-4 with TRBJ2-7; D is ambiguous. There are 12 residues in the CDR3. Deletions cut 5 bases from V and 5 bases from J, with 10 bases between. The DNA for the CDR3 is TGTGCCAGCAGTCCTGTCCCGGACGAGCAGTACTTC. Its translation: CASSPVPDEQYF.

CDR3 residues: CASSPGLADGYTF. The CDR3 DNA is TGTGCCAGCAGCCCGGGGCTGGCGGATGGCTACACCTTC. The chain joins TRBV6-5 to TRBJ1-2; a weak D match, TRBD1 (5 bases). This CDR3 is 13 amino acids long. From germline, CDR1 is MNHEY and CDR2 SVGAGI. V was cut by 6 bases and J by 6 bases, with 14 bases left in between.

Turning to this clonotype: The junction does not match germline at one end; this may be a read error. The J gene is TRBJ2-2, the V gene TRBV7-9; tentatively, D is TRBD1 (6 bases). Germline lookup yields CDR1 SEHNR and CDR2 FQNEAQ (reference sequence). CDR3 size: 13 residues. Here the CDR3 reads CASSPGVAREQFF. As DNA, the CDR3 is TGTGCCAGCAGCCCAGGGGTCGCTAGGGAGCAGTTTTTT.

As to this clonotype: This may stem from a read error, because a much larger clone lies one nucleotide away. V is TRBV5-6 and J is TRBJ1-1; D is possibly TRBD1 (6 bases). Germline V gene sequence: CDR1 SGHDT, CDR2 YYEEEE. Trimming shortened V by 3 bases and J by 6 bases, and 9 bases separated the two germline ends. The CDR3 totals 12 residues. The CDR3 DNA sequence: TGTGCCAGCAGCTCAGCAGGGGCTGAAGCTTTCTTT. Its translation: CASSSAGAEAFF.

The rearrangement uses TRBV7-2 and TRBJ1-3; D is undetermined. Trimming removed 3 bases at V and 3 bases at J, with 15 bases between. Germline loops: CDR1 SGHTA, CDR2 FQGNSA. CDR3 length equals 16 residues. CDR3 nucleotide sequence: TGTGCCAGCAGCTTTGACTCGGGCAGCCATGGAAACACCATATATTTT. This encodes CASSFDSGSHGNTIYF.

The chain uses TRBV12-5 and TRBJ1-5; TRBD1 aligns across 8 bases. The V segment lost 1 base and the J segment 3 bases; nucleotides outside the gene matches: 2. The CDR3 runs to 15 residues. Germline CDR1 LGHNT, CDR2 FRNRAP. CDR3 nucleotide sequence: TGTGCTAGTGGTTTGGCAGGGGGCCACAATCAGCCCCAGCATTTT. As protein: CASGLAGGHNQPQHF. Combining the CDR3 with reference TRBV12-5 and TRBJ1-5 gives the whole variable domain DARVTQTPRHKVTEMGQEVTMRCQPILGHNTVFWYRQTMMQGLELLAYFRNRAPLDDSGMPKDRFSAEMPDATLATLKIQPSEPRDSAVYFCASGLAGGHNQPQHFGDGTRLSIL.

The chain is built from TRBV19 and TRBJ1-1, with D possibly being TRBD1 (6 bases). The ends were cut back, 6 bases at V and 1 base at J, with 12 bases in the middle. Germline CDR1 reads LNHDA; CDR2 reads SQIVND (reference sequence). The CDR3 contains 14 residues. The CDR3 sequence: CASSDRTSNTEAFF. In DNA form, the CDR3 reads TGTGCCAGTAGCGACAGGACATCGAACACTGAAGCTTTCTTT.

This clonotype was observed a few times. The genes are TRBV10-3 and TRBJ2-7, with D possibly TRBD2 on 5 matching bases. Per the germline V gene, CDR1 is ENHRY and CDR2 is SYGVKD. The CDR3 runs to 13 residues. V was pared by 1 base and J by 5 bases, with 9 bases between. In DNA, the CDR3 is TGTGCCATCAGTGAGTTACCCGGGGACGAGCAGTACTTC. It translates to CAISELPGDEQYF.

The J gene is TRBJ2-5, the V gene TRBV7-2; 7 bases align to TRBD2. V lost 4 bases to trimming and J lost 4 bases; unmatched junction nucleotides: 9. The CDR3 contains 15 residues. CDR1 SGHTA and CDR2 FQGNSA come from the germline V gene. CDR3 nucleotides: TGTGCCAGCAGCTCAGCTCAGCGGGATTTAGAGACCCAGTACTTC. Its protein product is CASSSAQRDLETQYF.

This clonotype was detected ten times or more. CDR3 residues: CSVEWDSGNTIYF. The CDR3 nucleotides are TGCAGCGTTGAATGGGACAGCGGAAACACCATATATTTT. The chain is built from TRBV29-1 and TRBJ1-3, with TRBD1 matching 7 bases. The V gene end was trimmed by 2 bases and the J gene end by 4 bases; junction bases not matched to a gene: 2. The CDR3 loop spans 13 amino acids. Per the germline V gene, CDR1 is SQVTM and CDR2 is ANQGSEA.

In this sample, this clonotype turned up many times. This sequence joins TRBV2 and TRBJ1-1; tentatively, D is TRBD1 (6 bases). V lost 4 bases and J lost 3, with 15 bases in between. The germline V gene encodes CDR1 SNHLY and CDR2 FYNNEI. CDR3 length equals 15 residues. In nucleotides, the CDR3 is TGTGCCAGCAGTGTGGGAAGGGGGTTCGACACTGAAGCTTTCTTT. Its protein product is CASSVGRGFDTEAFF.

V gene TRBV7-2 combines with J gene TRBJ1-2, with D perhaps matching TRBD1 (6 bases). The V gene's germline CDR1 is SGHTA and CDR2 FQGNSA. V was pared by 5 bases and J by 0 bases, with 13 bases between. This CDR3 contains 15 residues. The CDR3 here is CASSRRTVANYGYTF. CDR3 coding DNA: TGTGCCAGCAGCCGTCGGACAGTGGCTAACTATGGCTACACCTTC.

About this clonotype itself: A read error is possible here, since a much larger clone lies one base away. This sequence joins TRBV7-1 and TRBJ2-7; D is ambiguous. TRBV7-1 is noted as an ORF with a role that remains uncertain. With 1 base removed from V and 2 bases from J, the gap between germline ends came to 9 bases. The CDR3 has 14 amino acids. The CDR3 protein is CASSSVIGTYEQYF. As DNA, the CDR3 is TGTGCCAGCAGCTCAGTGATAGGAACCTACGAGCAGTACTTC.